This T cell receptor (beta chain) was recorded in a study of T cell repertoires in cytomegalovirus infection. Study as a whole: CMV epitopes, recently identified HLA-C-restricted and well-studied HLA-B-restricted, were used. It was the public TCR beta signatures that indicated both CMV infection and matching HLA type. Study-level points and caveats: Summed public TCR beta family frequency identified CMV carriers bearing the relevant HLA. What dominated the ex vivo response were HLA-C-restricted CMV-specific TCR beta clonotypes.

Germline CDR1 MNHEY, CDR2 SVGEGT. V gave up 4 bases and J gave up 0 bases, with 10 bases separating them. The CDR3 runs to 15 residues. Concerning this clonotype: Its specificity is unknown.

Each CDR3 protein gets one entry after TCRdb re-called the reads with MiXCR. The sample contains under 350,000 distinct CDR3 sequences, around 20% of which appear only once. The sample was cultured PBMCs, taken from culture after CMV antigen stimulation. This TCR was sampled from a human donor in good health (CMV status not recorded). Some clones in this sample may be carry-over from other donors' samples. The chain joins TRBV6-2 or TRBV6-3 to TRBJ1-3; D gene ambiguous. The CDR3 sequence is CASSWTGDSGNTIYF. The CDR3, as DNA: TGTGCCAGCAGTTGGACGGGCGACTCTGGAAACACCATATATTTT.